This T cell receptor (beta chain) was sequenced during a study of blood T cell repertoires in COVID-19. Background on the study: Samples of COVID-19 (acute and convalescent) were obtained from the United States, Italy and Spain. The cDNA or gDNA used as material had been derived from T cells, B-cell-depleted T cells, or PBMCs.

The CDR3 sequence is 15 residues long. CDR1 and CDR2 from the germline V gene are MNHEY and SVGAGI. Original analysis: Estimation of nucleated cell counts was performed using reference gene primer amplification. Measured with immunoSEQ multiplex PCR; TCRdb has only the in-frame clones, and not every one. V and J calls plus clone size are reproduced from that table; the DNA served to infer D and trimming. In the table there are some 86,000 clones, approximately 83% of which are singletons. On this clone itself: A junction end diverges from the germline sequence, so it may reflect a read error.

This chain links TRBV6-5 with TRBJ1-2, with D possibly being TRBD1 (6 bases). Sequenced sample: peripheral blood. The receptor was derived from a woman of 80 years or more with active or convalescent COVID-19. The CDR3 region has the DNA TGTGCCAGCAATTACAGGGCAGGGAGGAGCTATGGCTACACCTTC. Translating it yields CASNYRAGRSYGYTF.